One and the same sample provided the 23 T cell receptor beta chains below, sequenced in a study of PD-1 blockade in classical Hodgkin lymphoma. Patients all relapsed after autologous stem cell transplantation, and there was variation in brentuximab vedotin exposure. Some clones are missing from TCRdb's copy, which holds only in-frame ones; the method was immunoSEQ multiplex PCR. The sample records tens of thousands of clones, around nine tenths being singletons. This sample comprised peripheral blood mononuclear cells (PBMCs), obtained at baseline. These receptors were taken from a human donor with classical Hodgkin lymphoma.

The chain joins TRBV6-4 to TRBJ1-1, with D maybe TRBD1 (5 bases). The V gene's germline CDR1 is MRHNA and CDR2 SNTAGT. V was cut by 11 bases and J by 2 bases, with 15 bases left in between. This CDR3 contains 13 residues. The CDR3 bases are TGTGCCTCTCCCCTGGGGCGCAACACTGAAGCTTTCTTT. This codes for CASPLGRNTEAFF.

The chain recombines TRBV5-4 with TRBJ2-7, with 10 bases that match TRBD2. The V segment lost 4 bases and the J segment 5 bases; nucleotides outside the gene matches: 3. Germline lookup yields CDR1 SGHNT and CDR2 YYREEE (reference sequence). The CDR3 loop spans 13 amino acids. CDR3 region: CASSLSGRNEQYF. CDR3 nucleotides: TGTGCCAGCAGCCTTAGCGGGAGGAACGAGCAGTACTTC.

The chain couples TRBV27 to TRBJ1-2, with 10 bases fitting TRBD1. The ends lost 4 bases at V and 7 bases at J; junction bases unmatched: 9. The CDR3 is made up of 15 amino acids. Germline CDR1 MNHEY, CDR2 SMNVEV (reference sequence). CDR3 sequence (DNA): TGTGCCAGCAGTTCAGGGACAGGGGTTGGCTCTGGCTACACCTTC. This gives the protein CASSSGTGVGSGYTF.

The chain combines TRBV4-1 with TRBJ1-3; D gene unclear. CDR1 and CDR2 (germline): MGHRA, YSYEKL. V was clipped by 0 bases and J by 4 bases, with 16 bases between them. This CDR3 has 17 amino acids. The CDR3 DNA reads as TGCGCCAGCAGCCAAGATTGGCTCAGGCGAGCCGGAAACACCATATATTTT. Protein: CASSQDWLRRAGNTIYF.

On this clone: The same CDR3 is also encoded by other DNA sequences in this sample. The chain has TRBV5-1 and TRBJ1-1; TRBD1 matches 8 bases. The germline V gene encodes CDR1 SGHRS and CDR2 YFSETQ. Trimming cost V 4 bases and J 2 bases; bases outside gene matches: 4. The CDR3 spans 14 residues. The CDR3 loop reads CASSPGTGNTEAFF. As DNA, the CDR3 is TGCGCCAGCAGCCCCGGGACAGGCAACACTGAAGCTTTCTTT.

The rearrangement joins TRBV12-5 to TRBJ2-2; D is unresolved. The germline gives CDR1 LGHNT, CDR2 FRNRAP. The CDR3 runs to 14 residues. V was cut by 5 bases and J by 1 base, with 8 bases left in between. The CDR3 DNA reads as TGTGCTAGTGGTCAGGACGAGAACACCGGGGAGCTGTTTTTT. Translated: CASGQDENTGELFF.

The gene calls are TRBV13 and TRBJ2-6; 7 bases match TRBD1. The CDR3 runs 16 residues. Germline CDR1 reads PRHDT; CDR2 reads FYEKMQ (reference sequence). With 7 bases clipped from V and 0 bases from J, the junction kept 6 bases outside the gene matches. The chain's CDR3 is CASTHRGTSGANVLTF. In nucleotides, the CDR3 is TGTGCCAGCACCCACAGGGGAACCTCTGGGGCCAACGTCCTGACTTTC.

The chain recombines TRBV4-2 with TRBJ2-7, with a possible D match to TRBD1 (5 bases). The germline gives CDR1 LGHNA, CDR2 YNFKEQ. Deletions cut 4 bases from V and 6 bases from J, with 16 bases between. The CDR3 loop spans 14 amino acids. As DNA, the CDR3 is TGTGCCAGCAGCCTCAACTGGGGCGGATCCGAGCAGTACTTC. Encoded protein: CASSLNWGGSEQYF.

The CDR3 DNA reads TGTGCCAGCAGTGAAGCCAGGCCCGGGGAGCTGTTTTTT. This codes for CASSEARPGELFF. J is TRBJ2-2 and V is TRBV2, with unresolved D. Germline lookup yields CDR1 SNHLY and CDR2 FYNNEI. CDR3 size: 13 residues. The V gene lost 0 bases and the J gene lost 6 bases, with 5 bases spanning the gap.

This sequence joins TRBV18 and TRBJ2-7; D call uncertain. From germline, CDR1 is KGHSH and CDR2 LQKENI. V was shortened by 3 bases and J by 2 bases, with 5 bases between the two germline ends. The CDR3 covers 12 residues. The CDR3 loop is CASSPSTYEQYF. The CDR3 bases are TGTGCCAGCTCACCCTCGACCTACGAGCAGTACTTC. The full variable domain, in which reference TRBV18 and TRBJ2-7 provide the parts outside the CDR3, is NAGVMQNPRHLVRRRGQEARLRCSPMKGHSHVYWYRQLPEEGLKFMVYLQKENIIDESGMPKERFSAEFPKEGPSILRIQQVVRGDSAAYFCASSPSTYEQYFGPGTRLTVT.

This clone appeared once. The J gene is TRBJ2-3, the V gene TRBV5-1; possible D gene TRBD2, 5 bases. The V and J ends lost 2 bases and 3 bases respectively, with 22 bases between them. The V gene's germline CDR1 is SGHRS and CDR2 YFSETQ. CDR3 size: 18 residues. Here the CDR3 reads CASSLKGSGTLRTDTQYF. As DNA, the CDR3 is TGCGCCAGCAGCTTAAAGGGAAGCGGCACCCTAAGAACAGATACGCAGTATTTT.

The gene calls are TRBV4-2 and TRBJ2-7; tentatively, D is TRBD2 (6 bases). The CDR3 contains 16 residues. Trimming took 0 bases from V and 1 from J, leaving 13 bases between them. Germline V gene sequence: CDR1 LGHNA, CDR2 YNFKEQ. The CDR3 coding sequence is TGTGCCAGCAGCCAAGATACGGCGGGGACGTCCTACGAGCAGTACTTC. It yields the protein CASSQDTAGTSYEQYF.

The chain has TRBV9 and TRBJ2-3; D unresolved. The CDR3 is 12 amino acids. Germline loops: CDR1 SGDLS, CDR2 YYNGEE. Trimming took off 3 bases at V and 6 bases at J, with 8 bases between the two ends. CDR3 DNA sequence: TGTGCCAGCAGCGCCCAGGAGGATACGCAGTATTTT. Protein product: CASSAQEDTQYF.

This rearrangement joins TRBV2 to TRBJ2-4, with D perhaps assigned TRBD1 or TRBD2 (5 bases each). V was shortened by 3 bases and J by 15 bases, with 21 bases between the two germline ends. Per the germline V gene, CDR1 is SNHLY and CDR2 is FYNNEI. This CDR3 contains 14 residues. The CDR3 nucleotides read TGTGCCAGCAGTGATGGGCAGGGAGTCTCTCTCTGGTACTTC. It specifies CASSDGQGVSLWYF.

The gene calls are TRBV2 and TRBJ1-5; tentatively, D is TRBD1 (6 bases). Germline CDR1 and CDR2: SNHLY and FYNNEI. Trimming shortened V by 8 bases and J by 12 bases, and 23 bases separated the two germline ends. The CDR3 has 14 amino acids. CDR3 sequence: CASATNRAPYLQHF. Written as DNA, the CDR3 is TGTGCCAGCGCCACAAACAGGGCCCCCTATCTCCAGCATTTT.

In nucleotides, the CDR3 is TGTGCCAGCAGCTTAGGACAGGGGCGAAATGAAAAACTGTTTTTT. The encoded protein is CASSLGQGRNEKLFF. This chain joins TRBV5-6 and TRBJ1-4; 9 bases map to TRBD1. From germline, CDR1 is SGHDT and CDR2 YYEEEE. The CDR3 runs 15 residues. V trimming: 2 bases; J trimming: 5 bases; junction bases outside the gene matches: 4.

The genes are TRBV5-4 and TRBJ1-1; D might be TRBD1 (6 bases). Trimming left V 9 bases short and J 3 bases short, with 18 bases between. CDR1 and CDR2 (germline): SGHNT, YYREEE (reference sequence). The CDR3 covers 14 residues. The CDR3 DNA is TGTGCCATTACAGGGTCAAGGTTGGACACTGAAGCTTTCTTT. It encodes CAITGSRLDTEAFF.

The chain couples TRBV7-2 to TRBJ2-7; D is uncertain. Trimming cost V 0 bases and J 6 bases, with 15 bases left between them. Germline CDR1 reads SGHTA; CDR2 reads FQGNSA. The CDR3 has 15 residues. The CDR3 region has the DNA TGTGCCAGCAGCTTAGCTCCCAATTCATTGCGCGAGCAGTACTTC. As protein: CASSLAPNSLREQYF.

V is TRBV5-6 and J is TRBJ1-2, with D maybe TRBD1 (5 bases). Trimming removed 2 bases at V and 11 bases at J, with 25 bases between. This CDR3 is built from 16 residues. CDR1 is SGHDT and CDR2 is YYEEEE in the germline V gene. The DNA of the CDR3 is TGTGCCAGCAGCTTTGGGGACGGCCGAGAGGTTATTGAATACACCTTC. Its translation is CASSFGDGREVIEYTF.

The rearrangement joins TRBV25-1 to TRBJ1-5; 9 nucleotides line up with TRBD1. Germline-derived CDR1 and CDR2 are MGHDK and SYGVNS. This CDR3 contains 14 residues. V shed 5 bases, J shed 7 bases, and the junction held 6 bases outside the gene matches. CDR3 sequence (DNA): TGTGCCAGCAGTTCCGGGACAGGGCACCAGCCCCAGCATTTT. It specifies CASSSGTGHQPQHF.

The gene calls are TRBV10-3 and TRBJ1-5; D may be TRBD1 (6 bases). Trimming took off 4 bases at V and 5 bases at J, with 6 bases between the two ends. CDR1 and CDR2 from the germline V gene are ENHRY and SYGVKD. This CDR3 comprises 12 residues. CDR3 nucleotide sequence: TGTGCCATCAGTGCAGGGGATCAGCCCCAGCATTTT. It yields the protein CAISAGDQPQHF.

The genes are TRBV10-3 and TRBJ2-1; 8 bases are a match to TRBD2. Germline V gives CDR1 ENHRY, CDR2 SYGVKD. The CDR3 runs 16 residues. V lost 0 bases, J lost 4 bases, and 5 bases stayed unmatched. CDR3 DNA sequence: TGTGCCATCAGTGAGTCTTCTAGCGGGTTTTACAATGAGCAGTTCTTC. This translates into CAISESSSGFYNEQFF.

The chain couples TRBV4-1 to TRBJ1-5, with a possible D match to TRBD1 (5 bases). From germline, CDR1 is MGHRA and CDR2 YSYEKL. CDR3 length: 16 residues. V was cut by 1 base and J by 1 base, with 11 bases left in between. The CDR3 loop is CASSQGLRASNQPQHF. CDR3 nucleotide sequence: TGCGCCAGCAGCCAAGGGCTCAGGGCGAGCAATCAGCCCCAGCATTTT.